This T cell receptor beta chain came from a study of response to subunit inactivated influenza vaccine. TCRdb reprocessed the RT-PCR reads with MiXCR, giving one entry per CDR3 protein. The table has roughly 780,000 distinct CDR3 sequences, 18% seen once. Concerning this clonotype itself: Its antigen is as yet unknown.

Overall study findings and caveats: Researchers suggested that each seasonal influenza vaccination recruits few new T cells.

Germline-derived CDR1 and CDR2 are SGHAT and FQNNGV. The ends were cut back, 7 bases at V and 8 bases at J, with 10 bases in the middle. The CDR3 loop spans 11 amino acids. This clonotype originated in a man between 45 and 60 years old who received an inactivated influenza vaccine. The sample in question was PBMCs from blood, obtained around 5 days after vaccination. This chain joins TRBV11-2 and TRBJ2-3; D is perhaps TRBD1 (5 bases). The CDR3 nucleotides read TGTGCCAGCACACAGGCATTTACGCAGTATTTT. This gives the protein CASTQAFTQYF. Full variable domain (rest looked up from reference TRBV11-2 and TRBJ2-3): EAGVAQSPRYKIIEKRQSVAFWCNPISGHATLYWYQQILGQGPKLLIQFQNNGVVDDSQLPKDRFSAERLKGVDSTLKIQPAKLEDSAVYLCASTQAFTQYFGPGTRLTVL.